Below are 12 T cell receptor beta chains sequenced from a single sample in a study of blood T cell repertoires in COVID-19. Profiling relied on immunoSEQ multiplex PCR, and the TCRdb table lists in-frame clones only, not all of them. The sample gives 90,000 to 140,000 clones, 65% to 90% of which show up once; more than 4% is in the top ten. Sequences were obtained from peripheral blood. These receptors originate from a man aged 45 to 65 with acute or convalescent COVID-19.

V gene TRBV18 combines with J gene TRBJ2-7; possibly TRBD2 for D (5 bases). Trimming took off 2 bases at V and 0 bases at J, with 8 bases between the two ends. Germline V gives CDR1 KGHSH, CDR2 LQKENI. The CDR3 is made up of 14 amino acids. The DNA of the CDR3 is TGTGCCAGCTCACCAAATGACTACTCCTACGAGCAGTACTTC. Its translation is CASSPNDYSYEQYF.

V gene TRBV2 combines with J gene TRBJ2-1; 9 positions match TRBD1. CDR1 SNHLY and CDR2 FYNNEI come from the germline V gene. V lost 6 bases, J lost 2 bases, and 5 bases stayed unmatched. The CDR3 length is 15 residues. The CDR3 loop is CASRGDRAPYNEQFF. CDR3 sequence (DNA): TGTGCCAGCAGGGGGGACAGGGCTCCCTACAATGAGCAGTTCTTC.

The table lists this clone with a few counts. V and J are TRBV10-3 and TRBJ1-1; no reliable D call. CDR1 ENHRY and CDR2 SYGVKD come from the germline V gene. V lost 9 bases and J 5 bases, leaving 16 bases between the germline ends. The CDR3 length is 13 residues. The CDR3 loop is CAITGSPETEAFF. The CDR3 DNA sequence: TGTGCCATTACCGGGTCTCCGGAAACTGAAGCTTTCTTT.

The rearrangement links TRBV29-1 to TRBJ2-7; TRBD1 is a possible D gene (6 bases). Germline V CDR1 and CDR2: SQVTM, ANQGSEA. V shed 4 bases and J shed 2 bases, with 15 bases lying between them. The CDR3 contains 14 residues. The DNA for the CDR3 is TGCAGCGTTGTAGGACGGTCAGGGGCCTACGAGCAGTACTTC. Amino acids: CSVVGRSGAYEQYF.

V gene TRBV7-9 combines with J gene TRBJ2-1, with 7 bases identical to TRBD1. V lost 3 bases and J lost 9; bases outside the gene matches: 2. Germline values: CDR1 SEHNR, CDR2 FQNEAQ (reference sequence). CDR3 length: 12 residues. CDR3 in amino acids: CASSLGTAEQFF. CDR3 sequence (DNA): TGTGCCAGCAGCTTGGGGACAGCTGAGCAGTTCTTC.

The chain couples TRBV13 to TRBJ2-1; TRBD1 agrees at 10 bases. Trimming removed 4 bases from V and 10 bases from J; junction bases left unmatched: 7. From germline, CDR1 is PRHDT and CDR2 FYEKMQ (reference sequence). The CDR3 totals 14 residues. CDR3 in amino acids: CASSSTWGQGEQFF. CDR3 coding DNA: TGTGCCAGCAGCTCGACGTGGGGACAGGGGGAGCAGTTCTTC.

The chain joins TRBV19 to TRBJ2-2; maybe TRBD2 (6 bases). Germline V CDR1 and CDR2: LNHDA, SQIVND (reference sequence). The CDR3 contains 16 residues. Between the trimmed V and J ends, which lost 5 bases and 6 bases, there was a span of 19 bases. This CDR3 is CASSGRDLAMAGELFF. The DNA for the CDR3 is TGTGCCAGTAGTGGCCGGGACTTAGCAATGGCCGGGGAGCTGTTTTTT.

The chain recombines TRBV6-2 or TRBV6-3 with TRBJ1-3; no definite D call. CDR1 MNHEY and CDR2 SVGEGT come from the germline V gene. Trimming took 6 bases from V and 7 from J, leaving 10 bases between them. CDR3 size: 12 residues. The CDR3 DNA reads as TGTGCCAGCAGCTTCGGGTCGAACACCATATATTTT. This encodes CASSFGSNTIYF.

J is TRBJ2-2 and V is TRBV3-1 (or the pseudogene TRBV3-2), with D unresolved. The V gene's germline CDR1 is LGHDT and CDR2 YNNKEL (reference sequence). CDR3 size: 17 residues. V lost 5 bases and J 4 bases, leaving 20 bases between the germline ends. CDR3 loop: CASSSRLLPSFTGELFF. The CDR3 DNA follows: TGTGCCAGCAGCTCGCGACTCCTCCCAAGCTTCACCGGGGAGCTGTTTTTT.

CDR3 sequence reads: CASSQQGGNTEAFF. The CDR3 region has the DNA TGCGCCAGCAGCCAACAGGGCGGGAACACTGAAGCTTTCTTT. The chain uses TRBV5-1 and TRBJ1-1, with TRBD1 as a possible D gene (6 bases). The CDR3 totals 14 residues. V was pared by 4 bases and J by 1 base, with 11 bases between. Germline V gives CDR1 SGHRS, CDR2 YFSETQ.

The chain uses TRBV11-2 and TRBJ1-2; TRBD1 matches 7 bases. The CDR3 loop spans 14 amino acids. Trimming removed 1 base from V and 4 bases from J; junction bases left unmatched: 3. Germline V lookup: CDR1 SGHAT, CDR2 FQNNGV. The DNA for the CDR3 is TGTGCCAGCAGCTTAGGACAGGGCTCCTATGGCTACACCTTC. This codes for CASSLGQGSYGYTF.

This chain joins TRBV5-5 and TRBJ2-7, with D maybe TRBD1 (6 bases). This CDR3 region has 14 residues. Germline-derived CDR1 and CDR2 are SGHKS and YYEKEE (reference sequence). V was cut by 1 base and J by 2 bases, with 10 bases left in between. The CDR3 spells CASSLQQGTYEQYF. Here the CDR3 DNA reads TGTGCCAGCAGCTTGCAACAGGGCACCTACGAGCAGTACTTC.